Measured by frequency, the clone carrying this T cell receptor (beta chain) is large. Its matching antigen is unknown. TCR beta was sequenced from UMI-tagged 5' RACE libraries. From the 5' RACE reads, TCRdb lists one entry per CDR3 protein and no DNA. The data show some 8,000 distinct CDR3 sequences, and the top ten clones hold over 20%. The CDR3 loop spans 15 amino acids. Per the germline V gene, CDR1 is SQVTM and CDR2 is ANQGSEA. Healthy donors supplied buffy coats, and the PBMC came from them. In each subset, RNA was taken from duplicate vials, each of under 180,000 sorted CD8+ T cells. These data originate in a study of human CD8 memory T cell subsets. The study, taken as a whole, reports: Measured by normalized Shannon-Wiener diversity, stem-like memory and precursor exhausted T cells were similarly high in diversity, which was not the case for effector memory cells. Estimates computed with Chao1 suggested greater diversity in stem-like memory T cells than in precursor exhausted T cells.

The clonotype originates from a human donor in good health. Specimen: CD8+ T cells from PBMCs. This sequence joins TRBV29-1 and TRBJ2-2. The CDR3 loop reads CSVEGGQANTGELFF.